This passage covers 15 T cell receptor beta chains from one sample sequenced in a study of T cells in Graves' hyperthyroidism and ophthalmopathy. TCR beta CDR3 regions were amplified from RNA transcripts. A set of HTBI primers served as the primers for a first-round RT-PCR of the TCR CDR3. TCRdb recomputed calls from the multiplex PCR reads with MiXCR, one row per CDR3 protein. The table includes 300,000 to 500,000 distinct CDR3 sequences, over 12% detected once. Sequencing used blood. Receptor source: a man between 45 and 60 years old with Graves' ophthalmopathy.

This clonotype was recorded at least ten times. The chain employs TRBV20-1 and TRBJ1-1; D uncertain. This CDR3 spans 11 amino acids. V gave up 8 bases and J gave up 6 bases, with 13 bases separating them. Looked up from germline, CDR1 is DFQATT and CDR2 is SNEGSKA (reference sequence). CDR3 sequence reads: CSTMEDSEAFF. CDR3 nucleotide sequence: TGCAGTACCATGGAGGATTCTGAAGCTTTCTTT.

The chain couples TRBV6-5 to TRBJ1-5, with a weak D call TRBD1 (6 bases). This CDR3 contains 16 residues. Trimming shortened V by 0 bases and J by 2 bases, and 11 bases separated the two germline ends. Germline V gene lookup returns CDR1 MNHEY and CDR2 SVGAGI. CDR3 sequence (DNA): TGTGCCAGCAGTTACTCGTTTGGGGGCGGCAATCAGCCCCAGCATTTT. As protein: CASSYSFGGGNQPQHF.

The CDR3 is CSARATYTGELFF. The CDR3 DNA reads TGCAGTGCTAGAGCCACCTACACCGGGGAGCTGTTTTTT. The chain is built from TRBV20-1 and TRBJ2-2; D uncertain. The V and J ends lost 1 base and 3 bases respectively, with 6 bases between them. Germline V gene lookup returns CDR1 DFQATT and CDR2 SNEGSKA (reference sequence). CDR3 length: 13 amino acids.

This clonotype was observed a few times. The chain employs TRBV5-1 and TRBJ1-2, with D maybe TRBD1 (5 bases). Germline V gives CDR1 SGHRS, CDR2 YFSETQ. The CDR3 totals 14 residues. Deletions cut 0 bases from V and 8 bases from J, with 14 bases between. The CDR3 here is CASSLGGIRQGYTF. The CDR3 DNA reads as TGCGCCAGCAGCTTGGGGGGCATCAGACAGGGCTACACCTTC.

This clonotype has more than one count but fewer than ten. This chain connects TRBV18 to TRBJ1-2; weak D call: TRBD1 (6 bases). This CDR3 has 18 residues. Germline loops: CDR1 KGHSH, CDR2 LQKENI. Trimming left V 2 bases short and J 5 bases short, with 24 bases between. The CDR3, as DNA: TGTGCCAGCTCACCAAATCTACTGGACAGTCCGTCGGGGTATGGCTACACCTTC. Its translation: CASSPNLLDSPSGYGYTF.

This clonotype was counted once. J is TRBJ2-1 and V is TRBV6-5, with 9 bases aligning to TRBD1. The CDR3 has 16 amino acids. J was trimmed by 3 bases and V by 4 bases; bases with no gene match: 7. CDR1 MNHEY and CDR2 SVGAGI come from the germline V gene. The DNA of the CDR3 is TGTGCCAGCAGTTCACAGGGGGCGGTCTTCTACAATGAGCAGTTCTTC. As protein: CASSSQGAVFYNEQFF.

This rearrangement joins TRBV4-1 to TRBJ2-2; D is perhaps TRBD1 (5 bases). CDR1 and CDR2 from the germline V gene are MGHRA and YSYEKL. V was pared by 1 base and J by 3 bases, with 15 bases between. The CDR3 totals 17 residues. CDR3 residues: CASSQAGAGWDTGELFF. The CDR3, as DNA: TGCGCCAGCAGCCAAGCTGGGGCAGGGTGGGACACCGGGGAGCTGTTTTTT.

This clonotype was detected only a few times. V is TRBV20-1 and J is TRBJ1-6, with D tentatively TRBD1 (5 bases). Deletions cut 6 bases from V and 8 bases from J, with 20 bases between. Germline CDR1 and CDR2: DFQATT and SNEGSKA (reference sequence). This CDR3 contains 15 residues. The CDR3 sequence: CSASPSRAGDSPLHF. In DNA form, the CDR3 reads TGCAGTGCCTCCCCAAGCAGGGCTGGTGATTCACCCCTCCACTTT.

The chain carries TRBV6-1 and TRBJ2-2; D may be TRBD2 (6 bases). CDR3 length equals 15 residues. CDR1 is MNHNS and CDR2 is SASEGT in the germline V gene. Trimming shortened V by 7 bases and J by 1 base, and 13 bases separated the two germline ends. Written as DNA, the CDR3 is TGTGCCAGCACCCGTCGGCGGGGGAACACCGGGGAGCTGTTTTTT. This gives the protein CASTRRRGNTGELFF.

In this sample, this clonotype turned up many times. The chain uses TRBV20-1 and TRBJ2-2, with no clear D. CDR1 is DFQATT, CDR2 SNEGSKA, per germline (reference sequence). The germline V and J ends were trimmed by 0 bases and 4 bases, with 9 bases remaining between them. The CDR3 covers 14 residues. The chain's CDR3 is CSARDPGGTGELFF. Here the CDR3 DNA reads TGCAGTGCTAGAGATCCGGGTGGCACCGGGGAGCTGTTTTTT.

This clonotype was seen a few times. This rearrangement joins TRBV6-1 to TRBJ2-1, with 13 bases identical to TRBD2. V lost 4 bases and J lost 7; bases outside the gene matches: 4. The CDR3 spans 15 residues. Germline assignment: CDR1 MNHNS and CDR2 SASEGT. CDR3 DNA: TGTGCCAGCAGTGGAACTAGCGGGAGGGCAAATGAGCAGTTCTTC. Protein sequence: CASSGTSGRANEQFF.

A few counts support this clonotype. The chain couples TRBV10-3 to TRBJ2-7, with 12 bases matching TRBD2. V lost 2 bases, J lost 4 bases, and 3 bases stayed unmatched. The CDR3 spans 15 residues. Germline V gives CDR1 ENHRY, CDR2 SYGVKD. As DNA, the CDR3 is TGTGCCATCAGTGAGGGACTAGCGGGAACATACGAGCAGTACTTC. It specifies CAISEGLAGTYEQYF.

This clonotype appeared a few times. The chain is built from TRBV14 and TRBJ2-7; 8 nucleotides agree with TRBD1. Trimming removed 1 base from V and 4 bases from J; junction bases left unmatched: 6. Germline V gene lookup returns CDR1 SGHDN and CDR2 FVKESK. The CDR3 extends over 15 amino acids. This CDR3 is CASSQVGRDRYEQYF. The CDR3 nucleotides read TGTGCCAGCAGCCAAGTCGGCAGGGACAGGTACGAGCAGTACTTC.

The rearrangement uses TRBV10-1 and TRBJ2-1; D may correspond to TRBD1 or TRBD2 (5 bases each). CDR3 length: 12 residues. Trimming took 2 bases from V and 9 from J, leaving 8 bases between them. Germline-derived CDR1 and CDR2 are WNHNN and SYGVQD (reference sequence). The CDR3 protein is CASSEGGAEQFF. CDR3 DNA sequence: TGCGCCAGCAGTGAGGGGGGTGCTGAGCAGTTCTTC.

To note about this clonotype: In this CDR3 the conserved last residue, phenylalanine or tryptophan, is missing, so a read error is likely. The V call is TRBV29-1, the J call TRBJ2-7; 8 positions match TRBD2. The V gene end was trimmed by 7 bases and the J gene end by 2 bases; junction bases not matched to a gene: 13. There are 15 residues in the CDR3. Germline CDR1 reads SQVTM; CDR2 reads ANQGSEA. The CDR3 loop is CSARPGTSSTYEQYL. DNA of the CDR3: TGCAGCGCCAGACCCGGGACTAGTTCCACCTACGAGCAGTACCTC.